Presented here are 10 T cell receptor beta chains from one specimen sequenced in a study of T cells after yellow fever vaccination. TCRdb reanalysed the 5' RACE reads using MiXCR and keeps one entry per CDR3 protein. The sample lists hundreds of thousands of distinct CDR3 sequences, around 4.9% occurring once. The sequencing here drew on CD4+ T cells sorted from PBMCs, taken on the day of the yellow fever booster vaccination. The origin of the receptors is a man aged 18-30 years who received the YFV17D yellow fever vaccine.

The chain has TRBV25-1 and TRBJ2-3; TRBD2 matches 14 bases. The CDR3 is made up of 16 amino acids. V shed 3 bases, J shed 6 bases, and the junction held 5 bases outside the gene matches. CDR1 and CDR2 from the germline V gene are MGHDK and SYGVNS. The CDR3 sequence: CASSDRTSGGWDTQYF. In DNA, the CDR3 is TGTGCCAGCAGTGATAGGACTAGCGGGGGGTGGGATACGCAGTATTTT. Full variable domain (missing parts from reference TRBV25-1 and TRBJ2-3): EADIYQTPRYLVIGTGKKITLECSQTMGHDKMYWYQQDPGMELHLIHYSYGVNSTEKGDLSSESTVSRIRTEHFPLTLESARPSHTSQYLCASSDRTSGGWDTQYFGPGTRLTVL.

This clonotype has a count of ten or more. The rearrangement uses TRBV12-3 or TRBV12-4 and TRBJ2-3; D is undetermined. Trimming took off 6 bases at V and 0 bases at J, with 7 bases between the two ends. CDR3 length: 13 residues. DNA of the CDR3: TGTGCCAGCAGGTCAGCTAGCACAGATACGCAGTATTTT. Translated: CASRSASTDTQYF.

The rearrangement joins TRBV5-1 to TRBJ2-3; D gene uncertain. The germline V gene has CDR1 SGHRS and CDR2 YFSETQ. This CDR3 is built from 14 residues. The V and J ends lost 2 bases and 14 bases respectively, with 21 bases between them. CDR3 region: CASSLESVTLVRYF. Written as DNA, the CDR3 is TGCGCCAGCAGCTTAGAGTCGGTGACATTGGTGCGGTATTTT.

This chain links TRBV11-2 with TRBJ1-2; unclear D gene. Deletions cut 8 bases from V and 7 bases from J, with 17 bases between. Germline V gives CDR1 SGHAT, CDR2 FQNNGV. This CDR3 is 13 amino acids long. In nucleotides, the CDR3 is TGTGCCAGCTCCAAGCCCCCTTCGGCTGGCTACACCTTC. This encodes CASSKPPSAGYTF.

This clonotype turned up a few times. This chain joins TRBV7-2 and TRBJ2-5; weak D call: TRBD2 (6 bases). V was shortened by 5 bases and J by 2 bases, with 18 bases between the two germline ends. The germline gives CDR1 SGHTA, CDR2 FQGNSA. The CDR3 has 16 amino acids. CDR3: CASSIHLGAGQETQYF. In nucleotides, the CDR3 is TGTGCCAGCAGCATACACCTCGGGGCGGGGCAAGAGACCCAGTACTTC. Looking up the rest from reference TRBV7-2 and TRBJ2-5 gives the full variable domain: GAGVSQSPSNKVTEKGKDVELRCDPISGHTALYWYRQSLGQGLEFLIYFQGNSAPDKSGLPSDRFSAERTGGSVSTLTIQRTQQEDSAVYLCASSIHLGAGQETQYFGPGTRLLVL.

This clonotype was seen many times. The chain couples TRBV2 to TRBJ2-3; weak D call: TRBD1 (5 bases). Trimming took off 5 bases at V and 1 base at J, with 13 bases between the two ends. The CDR3 sequence is 15 residues long. The germline CDR1 and CDR2 sequences are SNHLY and FYNNEI. The CDR3 DNA follows: TGTGCCAGCAGTTCACGACAGTGGGGCACAGATACGCAGTATTTT. As protein: CASSSRQWGTDTQYF. Full variable domain (outside the CDR3, taken from reference TRBV2 and TRBJ2-3): EPEVTQTPSHQVTQMGQEVILRCVPISNHLYFYWYRQILGQKVEFLVSFYNNEISEKSEIFDDQFSVERPDGSNFTLKIRSTKLEDSAMYFCASSSRQWGTDTQYFGPGTRLTVL.

This clonotype was recorded a few times. V is TRBV3-1 and J is TRBJ2-1, with D unclear. This CDR3 has 14 residues. Trimming cost V 2 bases and J 5 bases, with 10 bases left between them. Germline CDR1 LGHDT, CDR2 YNNKEL (reference sequence). The CDR3 nucleotides read TGTGCCAGCAGCCAAAGATGGGAAAACAATGAGCAGTTCTTC. This translates into CASSQRWENNEQFF.

This clonotype was seen only a few times. The chain joins TRBV5-1 to TRBJ1-1; D is uncertain. The ends were cut back, 2 bases at V and 6 bases at J, with 17 bases in the middle. Germline assignment: CDR1 SGHRS and CDR2 YFSETQ. There are 15 residues in the CDR3. The CDR3 coding sequence is TGCGCCAGCAGCTTTTCCGACGTACATAGCGCTGAAGCTTTCTTT. Its protein is CASSFSDVHSAEAFF. The variable domain in full, with the rest retrieved from reference TRBV5-1 and TRBJ1-1, is KAGVTQTPRYLIKTRGQQVTLSCSPISGHRSVSWYQQTPGQGLQFLFEYFSETQRNKGNFPGRFSGRQFSNSRSEMNVSTLELGDSALYLCASSFSDVHSAEAFFGQGTRLTVV.

This clonotype came up a few times. The chain employs TRBV5-1 and TRBJ1-1; 8 nucleotides match TRBD1. Germline CDR1 reads SGHRS; CDR2 reads YFSETQ. With V trimmed by 2 bases and J by 6 bases, 6 bases remained unmatched. This CDR3 spans 14 amino acids. The CDR3 loop reads CASSLRTGLAEAFF. CDR3 sequence (DNA): TGCGCCAGCAGCTTAAGGACAGGGTTGGCTGAAGCTTTCTTT.

The rearrangement links TRBV19 to TRBJ2-7, with 8 bases aligning to TRBD1. Germline trimming cut 5 bases from V and 9 bases from J; bases unmatched to any gene: 15. Germline V lookup: CDR1 LNHDA, CDR2 SQIVND (reference sequence). This CDR3 has 15 residues. The CDR3 protein is CASSYLRDRGGVQYF. The CDR3, as DNA: TGTGCCAGTAGTTACCTCCGAGACAGGGGCGGTGTGCAGTACTTC.